This T cell receptor (beta chain) was sequenced in a study of blood T cell repertoires in COVID-19. For the study at large: Samples representing acute and convalescent COVID-19 were sourced from the United States, Italy and Spain. From T cells, B-cell-depleted T cells, or PBMCs came the material, which was cDNA or gDNA.

As processed by the authors: Nucleated cell number was recorded as an estimate derived from reference gene primer amplification. The assay was immunoSEQ multiplex PCR, and TCRdb's table has in-frame clones only and misses some. That table is the source of V, J and clone size, and D and trimming were worked out from the DNA. Of about 200,000 clones detected, 65% to 85% appear once; the ten largest clones hold about 8.9%. V lost 7 bases, J lost 5 bases, and 5 bases stayed unmatched. The CDR3 is made up of 12 amino acids. CDR1 and CDR2 from the germline V gene are ENHRY and SYGVKD. Material: peripheral blood. The rearrangement uses TRBV10-3 and TRBJ2-7; 7 nucleotides match TRBD2. This clonotype was sampled from a woman aged 50 to 65 with acute or convalescent COVID-19. The CDR3 sequence is CAIKTGGHEQYF. CDR3 nucleotides: TGTGCCATCAAGACGGGAGGTCACGAGCAGTACTTC.